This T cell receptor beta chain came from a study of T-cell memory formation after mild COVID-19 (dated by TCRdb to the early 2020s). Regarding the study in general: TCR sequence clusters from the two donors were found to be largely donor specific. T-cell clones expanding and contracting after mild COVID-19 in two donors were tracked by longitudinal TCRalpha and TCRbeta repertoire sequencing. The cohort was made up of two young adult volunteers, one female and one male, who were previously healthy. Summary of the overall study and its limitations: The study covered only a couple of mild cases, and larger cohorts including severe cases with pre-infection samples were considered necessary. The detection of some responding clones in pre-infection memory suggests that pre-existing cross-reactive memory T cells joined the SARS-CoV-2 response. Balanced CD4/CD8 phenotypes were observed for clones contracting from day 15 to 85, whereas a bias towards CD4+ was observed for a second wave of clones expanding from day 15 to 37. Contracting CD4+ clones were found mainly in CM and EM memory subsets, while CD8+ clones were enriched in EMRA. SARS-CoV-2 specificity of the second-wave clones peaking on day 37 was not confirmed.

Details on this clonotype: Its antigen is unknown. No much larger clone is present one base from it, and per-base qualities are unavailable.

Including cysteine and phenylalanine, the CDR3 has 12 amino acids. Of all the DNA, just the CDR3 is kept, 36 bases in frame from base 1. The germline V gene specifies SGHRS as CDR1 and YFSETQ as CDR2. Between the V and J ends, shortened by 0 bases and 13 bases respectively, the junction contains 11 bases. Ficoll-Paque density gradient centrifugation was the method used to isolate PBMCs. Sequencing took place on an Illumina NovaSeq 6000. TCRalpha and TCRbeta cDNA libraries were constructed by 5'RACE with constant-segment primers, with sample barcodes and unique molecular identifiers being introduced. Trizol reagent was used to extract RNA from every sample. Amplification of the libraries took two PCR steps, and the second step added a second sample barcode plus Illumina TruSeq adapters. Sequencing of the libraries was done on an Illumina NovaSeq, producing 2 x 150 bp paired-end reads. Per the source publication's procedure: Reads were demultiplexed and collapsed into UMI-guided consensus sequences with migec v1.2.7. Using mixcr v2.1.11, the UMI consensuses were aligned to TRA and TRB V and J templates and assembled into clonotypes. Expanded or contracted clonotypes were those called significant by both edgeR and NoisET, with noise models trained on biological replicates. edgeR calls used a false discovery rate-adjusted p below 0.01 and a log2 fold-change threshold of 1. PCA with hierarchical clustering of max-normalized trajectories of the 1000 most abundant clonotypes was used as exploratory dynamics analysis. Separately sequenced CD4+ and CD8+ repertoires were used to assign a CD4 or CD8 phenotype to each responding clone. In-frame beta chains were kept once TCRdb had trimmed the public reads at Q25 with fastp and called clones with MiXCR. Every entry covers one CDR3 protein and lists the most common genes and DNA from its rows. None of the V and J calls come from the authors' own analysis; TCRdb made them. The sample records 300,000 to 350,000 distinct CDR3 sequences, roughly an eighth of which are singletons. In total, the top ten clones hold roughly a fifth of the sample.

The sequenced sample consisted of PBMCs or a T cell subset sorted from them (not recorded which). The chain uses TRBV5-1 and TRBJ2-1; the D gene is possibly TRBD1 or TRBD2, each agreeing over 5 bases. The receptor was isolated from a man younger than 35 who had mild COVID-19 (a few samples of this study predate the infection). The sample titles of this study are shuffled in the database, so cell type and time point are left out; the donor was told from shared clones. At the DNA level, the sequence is TGCGCCAGCAGCTTGGCGGGGCAGGGTCAGTTCTTC. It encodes CASSLAGQGQFF.